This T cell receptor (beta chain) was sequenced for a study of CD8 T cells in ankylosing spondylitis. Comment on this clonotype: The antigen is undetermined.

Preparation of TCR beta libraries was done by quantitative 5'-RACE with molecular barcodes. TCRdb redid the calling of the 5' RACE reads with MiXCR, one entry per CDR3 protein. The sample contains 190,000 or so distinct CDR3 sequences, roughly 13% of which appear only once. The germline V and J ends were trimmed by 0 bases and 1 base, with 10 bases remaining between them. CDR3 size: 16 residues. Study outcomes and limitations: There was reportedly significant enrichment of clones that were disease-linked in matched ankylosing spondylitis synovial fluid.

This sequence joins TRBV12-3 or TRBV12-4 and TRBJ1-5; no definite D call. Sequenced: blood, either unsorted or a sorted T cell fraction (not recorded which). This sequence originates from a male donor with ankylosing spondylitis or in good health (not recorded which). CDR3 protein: CASSLAADGSNQPQHF. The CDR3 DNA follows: TGTGCCAGCAGTTTAGCCGCCGACGGCAGCAATCAGCCCCAGCATTTT.